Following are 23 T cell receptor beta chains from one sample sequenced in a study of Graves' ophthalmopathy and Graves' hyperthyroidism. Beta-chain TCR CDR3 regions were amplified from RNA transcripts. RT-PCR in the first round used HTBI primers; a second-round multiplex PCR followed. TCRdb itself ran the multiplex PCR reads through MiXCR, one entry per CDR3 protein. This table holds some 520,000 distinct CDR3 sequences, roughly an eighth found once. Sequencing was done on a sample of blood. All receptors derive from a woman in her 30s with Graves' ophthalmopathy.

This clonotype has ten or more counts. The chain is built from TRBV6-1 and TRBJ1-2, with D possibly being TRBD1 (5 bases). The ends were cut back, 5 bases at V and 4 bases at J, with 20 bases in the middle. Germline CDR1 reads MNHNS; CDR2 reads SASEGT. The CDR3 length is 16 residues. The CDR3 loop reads CASSKTTGSGSYGYTF. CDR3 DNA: TGTGCCAGCAGTAAAACCACAGGCAGTGGGTCCTATGGCTACACCTTC.

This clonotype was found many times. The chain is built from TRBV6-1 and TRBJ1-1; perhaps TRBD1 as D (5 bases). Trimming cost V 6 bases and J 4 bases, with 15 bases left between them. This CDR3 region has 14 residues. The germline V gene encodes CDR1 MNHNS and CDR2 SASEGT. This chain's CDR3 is CASSREGVGTEAFF. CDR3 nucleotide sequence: TGTGCCAGCAGCCGTGAAGGGGTTGGCACTGAAGCTTTCTTT.

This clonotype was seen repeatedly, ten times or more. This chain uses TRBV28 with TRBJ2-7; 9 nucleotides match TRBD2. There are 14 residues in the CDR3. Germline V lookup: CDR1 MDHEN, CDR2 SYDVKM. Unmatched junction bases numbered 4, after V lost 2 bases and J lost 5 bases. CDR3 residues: CASSLAGGRNEQYF. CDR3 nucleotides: TGTGCCAGCAGTTTAGCGGGAGGGAGGAACGAGCAGTACTTC.

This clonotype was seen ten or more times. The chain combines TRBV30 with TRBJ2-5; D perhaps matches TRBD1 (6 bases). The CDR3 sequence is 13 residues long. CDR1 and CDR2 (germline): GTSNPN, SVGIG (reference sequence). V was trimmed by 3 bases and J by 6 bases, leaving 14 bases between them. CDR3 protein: CAWRERDKKTQYF. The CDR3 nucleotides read TGTGCCTGGAGGGAGAGGGACAAGAAGACCCAGTACTTC.

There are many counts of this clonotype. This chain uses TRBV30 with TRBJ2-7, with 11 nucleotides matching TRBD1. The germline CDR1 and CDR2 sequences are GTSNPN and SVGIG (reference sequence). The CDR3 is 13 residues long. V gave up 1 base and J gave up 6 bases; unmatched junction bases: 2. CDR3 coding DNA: TGTGCCTGGAGTGAAGGACAGGGGGCCGAGCAGTACTTC. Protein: CAWSEGQGAEQYF. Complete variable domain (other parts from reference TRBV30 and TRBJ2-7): SQTIHQWPATLVQPVGSPLSLECTVEGTSNPNLYWYRQAAGRGLQLLFYSVGIGQISSEVPQNLSASRPQDRQFILSSKKLLLSDSGFYLCAWSEGQGAEQYFGPGTRLTVT.

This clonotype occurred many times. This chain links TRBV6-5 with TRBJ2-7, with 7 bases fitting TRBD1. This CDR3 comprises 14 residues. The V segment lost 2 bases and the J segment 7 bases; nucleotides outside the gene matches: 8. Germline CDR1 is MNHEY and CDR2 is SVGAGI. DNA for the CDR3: TGTGCCAGCAGTTACGAGGGGGCGGCGGGTGAGCAGTACTTC. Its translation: CASSYEGAAGEQYF.

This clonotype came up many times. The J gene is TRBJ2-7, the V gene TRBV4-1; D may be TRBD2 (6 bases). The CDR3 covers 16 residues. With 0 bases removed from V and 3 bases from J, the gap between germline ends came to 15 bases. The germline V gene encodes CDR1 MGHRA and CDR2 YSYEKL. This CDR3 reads CASSQESGGPVYEQYF. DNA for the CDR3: TGCGCCAGCAGCCAAGAAAGCGGAGGGCCTGTCTACGAGCAGTACTTC.

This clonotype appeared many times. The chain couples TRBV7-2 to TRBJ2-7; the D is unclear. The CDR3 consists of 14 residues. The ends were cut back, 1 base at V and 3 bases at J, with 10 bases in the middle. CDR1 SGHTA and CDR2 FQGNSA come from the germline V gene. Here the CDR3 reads CASSLVGSYYEQYF. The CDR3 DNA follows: TGTGCCAGCAGCTTAGTCGGCAGCTACTACGAGCAGTACTTC.

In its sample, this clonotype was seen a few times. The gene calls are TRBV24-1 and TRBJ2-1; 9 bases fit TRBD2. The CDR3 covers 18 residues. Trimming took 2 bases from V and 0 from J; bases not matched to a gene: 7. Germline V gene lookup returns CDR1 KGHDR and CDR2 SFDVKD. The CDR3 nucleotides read TGTGCCACCAGTGATTCTAGGCTAGCGGGAAGCTCCTACAATGAGCAGTTCTTC. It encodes CATSDSRLAGSSYNEQFF.

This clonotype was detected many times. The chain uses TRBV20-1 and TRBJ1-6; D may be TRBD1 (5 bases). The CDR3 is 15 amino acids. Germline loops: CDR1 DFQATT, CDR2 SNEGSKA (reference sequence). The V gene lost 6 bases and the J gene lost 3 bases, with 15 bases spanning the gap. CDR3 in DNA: TGCAGTGCCCGGCCAGGGCACGTCTATAATTCACCCCTCCACTTT. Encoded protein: CSARPGHVYNSPLHF.

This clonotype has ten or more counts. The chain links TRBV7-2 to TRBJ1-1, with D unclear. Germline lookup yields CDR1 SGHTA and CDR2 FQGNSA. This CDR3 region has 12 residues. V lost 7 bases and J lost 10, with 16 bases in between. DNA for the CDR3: TGTGCCAGCACCCCCGCACGGGAAGGAGCTTTCTTT. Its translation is CASTPAREGAFF.

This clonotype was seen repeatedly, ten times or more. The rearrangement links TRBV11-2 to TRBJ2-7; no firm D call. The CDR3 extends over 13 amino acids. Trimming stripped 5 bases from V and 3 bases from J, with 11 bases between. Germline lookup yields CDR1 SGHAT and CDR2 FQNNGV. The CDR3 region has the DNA TGTGCCAGCAGCCAGACCCGTCTCTACGAGCAGTACTTC. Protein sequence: CASSQTRLYEQYF.

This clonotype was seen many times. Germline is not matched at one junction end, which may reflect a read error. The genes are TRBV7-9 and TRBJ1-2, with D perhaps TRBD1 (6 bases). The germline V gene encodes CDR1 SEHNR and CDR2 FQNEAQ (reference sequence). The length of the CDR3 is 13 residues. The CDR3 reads CANSPPKGDGYTF. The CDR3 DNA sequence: TGTGCCAACAGCCCACCTAAGGGGGATGGCTACACCTTC. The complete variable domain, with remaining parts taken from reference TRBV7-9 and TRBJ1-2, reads DTGVSQNPRHKITKRGQNVTFRCDPISEHNRLYWYRQTLGQGPEFLTYFQNEAQLEKSRLLSDRFSAERPKGSFSTLEIQRTEQGDSAMYLCANSPPKGDGYTFGSGTRLTVV.

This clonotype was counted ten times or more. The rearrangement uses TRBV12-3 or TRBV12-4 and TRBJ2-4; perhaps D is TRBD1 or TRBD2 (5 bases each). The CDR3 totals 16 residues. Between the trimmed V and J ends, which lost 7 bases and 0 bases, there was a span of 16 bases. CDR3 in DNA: TGTGCCAGCACCCCCGGGACGCGTCTAGCCAAAAACATTCAGTACTTC. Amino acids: CASTPGTRLAKNIQYF.

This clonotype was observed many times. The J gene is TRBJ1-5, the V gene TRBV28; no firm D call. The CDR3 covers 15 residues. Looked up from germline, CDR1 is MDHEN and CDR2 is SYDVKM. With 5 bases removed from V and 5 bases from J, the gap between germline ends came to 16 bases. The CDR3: CASSPAAWPDQPQHF. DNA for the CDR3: TGTGCCAGCAGTCCTGCCGCATGGCCTGATCAGCCCCAGCATTTT.

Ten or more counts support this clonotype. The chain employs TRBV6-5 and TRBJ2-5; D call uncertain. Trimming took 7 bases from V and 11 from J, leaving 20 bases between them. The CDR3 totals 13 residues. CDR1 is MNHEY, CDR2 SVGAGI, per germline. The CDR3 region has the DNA TGTGCCAGCACCTCGCCCGGTTCTGTCGTTCAGTACTTC. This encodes CASTSPGSVVQYF.

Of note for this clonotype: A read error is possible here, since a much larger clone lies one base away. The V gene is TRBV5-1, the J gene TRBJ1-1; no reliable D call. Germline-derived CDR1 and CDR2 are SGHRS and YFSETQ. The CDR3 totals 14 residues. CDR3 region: CASSWTGSNTEACF. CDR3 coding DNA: TGCGCCAGCAGCTGGACCGGTTCGAACACTGAAGCTTGCTTT.

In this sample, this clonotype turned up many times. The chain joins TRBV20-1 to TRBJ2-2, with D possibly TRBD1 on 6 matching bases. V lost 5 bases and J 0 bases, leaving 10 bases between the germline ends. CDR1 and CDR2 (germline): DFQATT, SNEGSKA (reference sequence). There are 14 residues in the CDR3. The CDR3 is CSAPRGANTGELFF. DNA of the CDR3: TGCAGTGCTCCCAGGGGCGCGAACACCGGGGAGCTGTTTTTT.

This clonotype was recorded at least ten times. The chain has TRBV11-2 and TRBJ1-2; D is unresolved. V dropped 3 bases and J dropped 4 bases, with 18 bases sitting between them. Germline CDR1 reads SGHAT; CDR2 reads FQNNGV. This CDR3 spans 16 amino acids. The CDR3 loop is CASSLVSAVPSYGYTF. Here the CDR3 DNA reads TGTGCCAGCAGCTTGGTTTCGGCAGTCCCTTCCTATGGCTACACCTTC. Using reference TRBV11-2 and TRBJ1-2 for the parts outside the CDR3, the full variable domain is EAGVAQSPRYKIIEKRQSVAFWCNPISGHATLYWYQQILGQGPKLLIQFQNNGVVDDSQLPKDRFSAERLKGVDSTLKIQPAKLEDSAVYLCASSLVSAVPSYGYTFGSGTRLTVV.

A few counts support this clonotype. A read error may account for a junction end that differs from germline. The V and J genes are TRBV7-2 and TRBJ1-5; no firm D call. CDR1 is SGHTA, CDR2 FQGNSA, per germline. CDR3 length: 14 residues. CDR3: CASSLLVVDQPQLF. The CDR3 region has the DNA TGTGCCAGCAGCTTACTAGTGGTTGATCAGCCCCAGCTTTTT.

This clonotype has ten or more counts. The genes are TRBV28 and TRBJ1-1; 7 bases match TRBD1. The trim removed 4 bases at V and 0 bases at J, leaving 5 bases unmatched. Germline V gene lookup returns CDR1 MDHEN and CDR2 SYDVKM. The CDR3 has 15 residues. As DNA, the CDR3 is TGTGCCAGCAGTTACAGGGGCCCCATGAACACTGAAGCTTTCTTT. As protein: CASSYRGPMNTEAFF.

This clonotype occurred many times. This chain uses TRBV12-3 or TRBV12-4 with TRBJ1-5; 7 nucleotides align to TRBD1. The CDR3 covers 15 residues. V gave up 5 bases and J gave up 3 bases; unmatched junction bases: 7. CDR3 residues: CASSPRGGTNQPQHF. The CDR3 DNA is TGTGCCAGCAGTCCCAGGGGGGGGACCAATCAGCCCCAGCATTTT.

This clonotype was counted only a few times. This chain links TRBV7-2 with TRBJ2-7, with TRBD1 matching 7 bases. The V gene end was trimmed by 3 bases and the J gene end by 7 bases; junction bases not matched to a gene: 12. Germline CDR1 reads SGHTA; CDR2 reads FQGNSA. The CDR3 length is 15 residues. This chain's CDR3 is CASSFAGGVPREQYF. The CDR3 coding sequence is TGTGCCAGCAGCTTCGCAGGGGGTGTTCCGCGGGAGCAGTACTTC.